This TCR beta chain emerged from a study of T cell responses to AZD1222 COVID-19 vaccine. Points from the study as a whole: There were vaccine-associated CD4 TCRs across spike, dominant at 160-218 and 743-854. Clonal diversity was possibly underestimated, and white British individuals and females predominated among donors. Following two doses of AZD1222, Spike-specific TCR breadth and depth rose. Baseline seropositivity characterized only a handful of AZD1222 recipients.

Only in-frame clones appear in the TCRdb table, and some are missing; sequencing was by immunoSEQ multiplex PCR. The data hold hundreds of thousands of clones, with 93% observed a single time. Remarks on this clone: The antigen is unknown.

Germline CDR1 is LNHDA and CDR2 is SQIVND (reference sequence). With 3 bases removed from V and 6 bases from J, the gap between germline ends came to 18 bases. This CDR3 region has 16 residues. The sequencing here drew on peripheral blood, taken on day 0 of MenACWY control vaccination. This chain uses TRBV19 with TRBJ1-5; the D is unclear. The clonotype was recovered from an adult in good health. The CDR3 here is CASSIEVRASFQPQHF. CDR3 sequence (DNA): TGTGCCAGTAGTATTGAGGTGCGAGCGAGTTTTCAGCCCCAGCATTTT.